A single sample gave rise to the 2 T cell receptor beta chains below, sequenced in a study of cytomegalovirus exposure and HLA in healthy donors. PCR used 60 Vbeta primers and 13 Jbeta primers. Data came from immunoSEQ multiplex PCR; TCRdb stores just in-frame clones and leaves some out. This table holds around 120,000 clones, under 90% found once. Sequencing was carried out using PBMCs. The receptor source for this set is a female donor in good health and CMV-seropositive.

This clone appeared a single time. This chain joins TRBV2 and TRBJ2-3; possibly TRBD2 for D (6 bases). Germline CDR1 and CDR2: SNHLY and FYNNEI. The V gene lost 0 bases and the J gene lost 3 bases, with 13 bases spanning the gap. CDR3 length: 16 residues. Here the CDR3 reads CASSEARVAGTDTQYF. The CDR3 nucleotides read TGTGCCAGCAGTGAAGCCCGCGTTGCGGGGACAGATACGCAGTATTTT.

This clone occurred a few times. This chain links TRBV4-1 with TRBJ1-1; tentatively, D is TRBD1 (5 bases). V gave up 1 base and J gave up 4 bases, with 13 bases separating them. The CDR3 runs 15 residues. Germline V gives CDR1 MGHRA, CDR2 YSYEKL. The chain's CDR3 is CASSQAPGLSTEAFF. Written as DNA, the CDR3 is TGCGCCAGCAGCCAAGCCCCAGGGTTGAGCACTGAAGCTTTCTTT.